This T cell receptor beta chain is from a study of cytomegalovirus exposure and HLA in healthy donors. Study in general: Genotyping of roughly 400 donors showed that around 86% belonged to the Caucasian-associated ancestry cluster. Findings of the study overall: The authors listed 150 to 200 TCR beta chains as cytomegalovirus-associated. Many donors shared some public TCRs, even though most TCR sequences were rare.

About this clone itself: Its antigen remains unknown.

The PCR employed 60 Vbeta primers together with 13 Jbeta primers. In the study's own analysis: In a later analysis, 8.5 million to 14 million of 65 million to 90 million unique beta chains occurred in at least two donors. Sequenced by immunoSEQ multiplex PCR; TCRdb stores in-frame clones only, minus some. V and J calls and clone size are copied from that table; D and trimming were computed from the DNA. This sample has 97,000 or so clones, with approximately 87% found just once. The CDR3 contains 15 residues. Per the germline V gene, CDR1 is SNHLY and CDR2 is FYNNEI. Trimming took off 6 bases at V and 3 bases at J, with 15 bases between the two ends.

This TCR derives from a man aged 40-55 years in good health and CMV-seronegative. The rearrangement links TRBV2 to TRBJ1-5; possible D gene TRBD1, 6 bases. The sequencing input was PBMCs. This chain's CDR3 is CASSVAGATNQPQHF. CDR3 sequence (DNA): TGTGCCAGCAGCGTGGCAGGGGCCACCAATCAGCCCCAGCATTTT. The full variable domain, its missing parts supplied by reference TRBV2 and TRBJ1-5, is EPEVTQTPSHQVTQMGQEVILRCVPISNHLYFYWYRQILGQKVEFLVSFYNNEISEKSEIFDDQFSVERPDGSNFTLKIRSTKLEDSAMYFCASSVAGATNQPQHFGDGTRLSIL.